Given below is one TCR beta chain in context. CDR3 length: 14 residues. CDR1 and CDR2 from the germline V gene are MRHNA and SNTAGT. Losses at the gene ends were 0 bases for V and 5 bases for J; bases not matched to a gene: 3. As handled by the study authors: Amplified reference gene primers provided the basis for estimating nucleated cell counts. The table came from immunoSEQ multiplex PCR; TCRdb's copy has only in-frame clones and leaves some out. That table gives V, J and clone size, and the DNA gave D and trimming. The sample holds around 150,000 clones, about 92% seen once. These data originate in a study of blood T cell repertoires in COVID-19. In the study overall: T cells, B-cell-depleted T cells, or PBMCs provided the cDNA or gDNA that served as material.

This chain links TRBV6-4 with TRBJ1-1, with 7 positions matching TRBD1. The sample was peripheral blood. This TCR came from a man aged 60 to 75 with active or convalescent COVID-19. The CDR3 reads CASSDSTGRTEAFF. The CDR3, as DNA: TGTGCCAGCAGTGACTCGACAGGGAGGACTGAAGCTTTCTTT.